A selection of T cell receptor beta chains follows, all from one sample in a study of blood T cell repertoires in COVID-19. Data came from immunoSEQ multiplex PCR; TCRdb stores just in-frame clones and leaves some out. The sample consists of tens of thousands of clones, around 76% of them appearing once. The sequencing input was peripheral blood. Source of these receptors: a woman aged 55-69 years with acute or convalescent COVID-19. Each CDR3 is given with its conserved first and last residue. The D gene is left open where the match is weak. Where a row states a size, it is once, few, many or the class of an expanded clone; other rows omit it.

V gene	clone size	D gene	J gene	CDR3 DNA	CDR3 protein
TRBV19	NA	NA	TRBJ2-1	TGTGCCAGTAACTCGGGACACTTAGTGAATGAGCAGTTCTTC	CASNSGHLVNEQFF
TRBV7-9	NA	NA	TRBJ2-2	TGTGCCAGCAGCCCTACCCGTCTTTACGACACCGGGGAGCTGTTTTTT	CASSPTRLYDTGELFF
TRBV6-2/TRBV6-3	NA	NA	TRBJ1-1	TGTGCCAGCAGCCTGACATTTTGGAATGAAGCTTTCTTT	CASSLTFWNEAFF
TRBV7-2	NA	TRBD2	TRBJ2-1	TGTGCCAGCAGCATTTCTAGCGGGGGGGTCAATGAGCAGTTCTTC	CASSISSGGVNEQFF
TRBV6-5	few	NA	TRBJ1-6	TGTGCCAGCCGTAGTTTTTCACCCCTCCACTTT	CASRSFSPLHF
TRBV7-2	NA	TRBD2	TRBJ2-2	TGTGCCAGCAGCATAAATGGACTAGCGGCGACCGGGGAGCTGTTTTTT	CASSINGLAATGELFF
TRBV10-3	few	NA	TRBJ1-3	TGTGCCATCAGTGAGTCAGGAGGGGATGGAAGGAACACCATATATTTT	CAISESGGDGRNTIYF
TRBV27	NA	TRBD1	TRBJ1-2	TGTGCCAGCAGCCGGACACTACAGGGGGCTTATGGCTACACCTTC	CASSRTLQGAYGYTF
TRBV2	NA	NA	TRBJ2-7	TGTGCCAGCAGTGAAGCACAGGCCCACGGGTACGAGCAGTACTTC	CASSEAQAHGYEQYF
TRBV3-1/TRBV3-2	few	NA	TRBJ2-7	TGTGCCAGCAGCCAAGTTACCTACGAGCAGTACTTC	CASSQVTYEQYF
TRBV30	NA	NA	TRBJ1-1	TGTGCCTGGAGAATCAGCAGGGGTCTGAACACTGAAGCTTTCTTT	CAWRISRGLNTEAFF
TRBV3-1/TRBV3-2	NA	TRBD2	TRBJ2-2	TGTGCCAGCAGCCAGGGACTAGCAATCGGGGAGCTGTTTTTT	CASSQGLAIGELFF
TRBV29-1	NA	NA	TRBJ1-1	TGCAGCGTTGAAATTCGGGGGTTGCACACTGAAGCTTTCTTT	CSVEIRGLHTEAFF
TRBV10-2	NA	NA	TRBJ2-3	TGCGCCAGCAGTCCTAGTCTGGATACGCAGTATTTT	CASSPSLDTQYF
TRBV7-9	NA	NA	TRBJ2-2	TGTGCCACCTCTCAGGACAGGAACACCGGGGAGCTGTTTTTT	CATSQDRNTGELFF
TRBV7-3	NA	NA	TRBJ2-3	TGTGCCAGCAGGGCTCCGGGGAACACAGATACGCAGTATTTT	CASRAPGNTDTQYF